This T cell receptor (beta chain) originates from a study of blood T cells in healthy people across ages. Primed by a sample-barcoded 5' primer and a J-beta primer mix, a second PCR proceeded for about 6 to 12 cycles. TCRdb reprocessed the 5' RACE reads with MiXCR, giving one entry per CDR3 protein. Of about 1.7 million distinct CDR3 sequences in the sample, 25% to 30% were seen once. The table lists this clonotype with a few counts. Sample: blood. This receptor was taken from a young woman in good health.

The CDR3 sequence: CSARSETESSYNSPLHF. CDR3 nucleotide sequence: TGCAGTGCTAGATCGGAAACCGAAAGCTCCTATAATTCACCCCTCCACTTT. This sequence joins TRBV20-1 and TRBJ1-6; D uncertain. CDR3 length equals 17 residues. Germline CDR1 reads DFQATT; CDR2 reads SNEGSKA (reference sequence). Trimming took off 2 bases at V and 0 bases at J, with 14 bases between the two ends.